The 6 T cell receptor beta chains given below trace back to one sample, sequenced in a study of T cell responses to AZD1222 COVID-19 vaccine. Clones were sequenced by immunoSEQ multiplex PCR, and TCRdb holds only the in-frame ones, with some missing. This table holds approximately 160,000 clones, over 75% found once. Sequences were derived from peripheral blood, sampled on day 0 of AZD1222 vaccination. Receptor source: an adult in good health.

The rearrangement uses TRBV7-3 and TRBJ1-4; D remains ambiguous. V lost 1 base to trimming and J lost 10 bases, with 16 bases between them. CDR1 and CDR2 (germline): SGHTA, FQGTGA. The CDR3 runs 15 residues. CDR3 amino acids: CASSLNGGLGGKLFF. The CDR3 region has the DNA TGTGCCAGCAGCTTAAATGGAGGTCTGGGTGGAAAACTGTTTTTT.

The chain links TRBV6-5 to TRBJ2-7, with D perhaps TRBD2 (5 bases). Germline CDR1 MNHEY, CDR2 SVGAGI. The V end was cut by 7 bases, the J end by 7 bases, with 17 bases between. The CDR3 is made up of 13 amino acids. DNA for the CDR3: TGTGCCAGCACGGCAGGTGGGCCGGGGGAGCAGTACTTC. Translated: CASTAGGPGEQYF.

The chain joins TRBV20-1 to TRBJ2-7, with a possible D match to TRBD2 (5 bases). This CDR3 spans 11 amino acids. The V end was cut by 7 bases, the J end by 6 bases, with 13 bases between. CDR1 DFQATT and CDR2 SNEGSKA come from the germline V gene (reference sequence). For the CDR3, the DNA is TGCAGTGGTACGGGGTTGCGCGAGCAGTACTTC. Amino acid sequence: CSGTGLREQYF.

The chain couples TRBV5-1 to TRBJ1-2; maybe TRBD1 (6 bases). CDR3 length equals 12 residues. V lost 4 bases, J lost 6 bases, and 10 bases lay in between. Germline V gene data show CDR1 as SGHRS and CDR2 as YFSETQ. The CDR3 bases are TGCGCCAGCAGCCCAGGGGCCCATGGCTACACCTTC. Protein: CASSPGAHGYTF. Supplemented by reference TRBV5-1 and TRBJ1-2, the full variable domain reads KAGVTQTPRYLIKTRGQQVTLSCSPISGHRSVSWYQQTPGQGLQFLFEYFSETQRNKGNFPGRFSGRQFSNSRSEMNVSTLELGDSALYLCASSPGAHGYTFGSGTRLTVV.

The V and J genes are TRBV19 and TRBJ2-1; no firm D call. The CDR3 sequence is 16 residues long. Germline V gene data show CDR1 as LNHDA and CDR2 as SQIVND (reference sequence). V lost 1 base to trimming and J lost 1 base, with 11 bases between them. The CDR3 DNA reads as TGTGCCAGTAGTATAGCTGCGGCGCGGTCCTACAATGAGCAGTTCTTC. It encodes CASSIAAARSYNEQFF.

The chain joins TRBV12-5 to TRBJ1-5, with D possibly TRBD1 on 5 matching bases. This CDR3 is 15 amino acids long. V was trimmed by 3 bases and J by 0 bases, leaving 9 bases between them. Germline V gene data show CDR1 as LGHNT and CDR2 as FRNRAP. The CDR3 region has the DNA TGTGCTAGTGGTTTCGTGGGGCATAGCAATCAGCCCCAGCATTTT. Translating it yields CASGFVGHSNQPQHF.